This T cell receptor beta chain comes out of a study of tumor and adjacent non-tumor tissue in lung cancer. As for the study in general: The patients, roughly 10 men and about 5 women, were about 31 to 76 with stage I to III disease. Each sample yielded approximately 4.2 million productive TCRbeta reads on average.

Notes on this clonotype: Its antigen is not known. One junction end does not reproduce the germline sequence, and a read error may be involved.

The library came from three nested PCR rounds adapted from ARM-PCR protocols. MiXCR, applied by TCRdb to the multiplex PCR reads, yields one record per CDR3 protein. The table records 65,000 to 70,000 distinct CDR3 sequences, 50% to 60% of them present only once. Study-wide results and limits: Compared with tumor, normal lung showed significantly lower TCR diversity.

No cell sorting was done before RNA was extracted from the tissue. Between August and November 2014, newly diagnosed, chemotherapy-naive lung cancer patients underwent thoracic surgery in China. The CDR3 has 16 amino acids. CDR1 MGHDK and CDR2 SYGVNS come from the germline V gene. The source is a man aged 45 to 65 with non-small cell lung cancer. What was sequenced was lung tumor tissue. This sequence joins TRBV25-1 and TRBJ2-5; TRBD2 might be the D (6 bases). The CDR3 protein is CASCEFVAGFYETQYF. CDR3 coding DNA: TGTGCCAGCTGTGAATTCGTGGCGGGATTTTATGAGACCCAGTACTTC.